A single sample gave rise to the 18 T cell receptor beta chains below, sequenced in a study of T cells in Graves' hyperthyroidism and ophthalmopathy. It was RNA transcripts that yielded the amplified TCR beta CDR3 regions. First-round RT-PCR with HTBI primers amplified the TCR CDR3 region. One entry per CDR3 protein, called by TCRdb with MiXCR from the multiplex PCR reads. The top ten clones hold around 29% of a sample with 600,000 to 800,000 distinct CDR3 sequences, over 35% of them seen once. The specimen was blood. The receptors were sampled from a woman aged 40 to 49 with Graves' hyperthyroidism.

The CDR3 region is CASSQGVLSGANVLTF. As DNA, the CDR3 is TGTGCCAGCAGCCAGGGGGTTCTCTCTGGGGCCAACGTCCTGACTTTC. The V call is TRBV9, the J call TRBJ2-6; 7 bases are shared with TRBD1. With 4 bases clipped from V and 0 bases from J, the junction kept 4 bases outside the gene matches. Per germline, CDR1 SGDLS and CDR2 YYNGEE. The CDR3 runs to 16 residues.

J is TRBJ1-1 and V is TRBV11-1; D is possibly TRBD1 (5 bases). The CDR3 has 14 residues. Deletions cut 5 bases from V and 5 bases from J, with 15 bases between. CDR1 is SGHAT and CDR2 is FQDESV in the germline V gene (reference sequence). CDR3 nucleotides: TGTGCCAGCAGCCCAGACGGGACTAGTACTGAAGCTTTCTTT. It translates to CASSPDGTSTEAFF.

The chain couples TRBV9 to TRBJ2-7, with 10 bases lining up with TRBD2. The germline V gene encodes CDR1 SGDLS and CDR2 YYNGEE. Losses at the gene ends were 0 bases for V and 7 bases for J; bases not matched to a gene: 10. The CDR3 covers 16 residues. DNA of the CDR3: TGTGCCAGCAGCGTAGCCGGGCTAGCGGGAGTGGGGGAGCAGTACTTC. Translating gives CASSVAGLAGVGEQYF.

This clonotype was seen only a few times. The chain recombines TRBV10-3 with TRBJ2-2; tentatively, D is TRBD2 (7 bases). Between the trimmed V and J ends, which lost 10 bases and 5 bases, there was a span of 23 bases. Germline values: CDR1 ENHRY, CDR2 SYGVKD. The CDR3 totals 16 residues. DNA of the CDR3: TGTGCCAGCACCACTGGGGGGGCTGGGGTGACCGGGGAGCTGTTTTTT. Amino acid sequence: CASTTGGAGVTGELFF.

This clonotype was seen at least ten times. The gene calls are TRBV6-5 and TRBJ1-5; 7 bases line up with TRBD1. CDR1 is MNHEY and CDR2 is SVGAGI in the germline V gene. Trimming took 7 bases from V and 2 from J; bases not matched to a gene: 5. This CDR3 has 14 amino acids. The CDR3 is CASNAQGGNQPQHF. DNA of the CDR3: TGTGCCAGCAACGCCCAGGGGGGCAATCAGCCCCAGCATTTT.

This clonotype was detected many times. DNA for the CDR3: TGTGCCATCAGTGGTACCGGGACTAGCGGTTACGAGCAGTACTTC. Its protein is CAISGTGTSGYEQYF. The chain is built from TRBV10-3 and TRBJ2-7; 11 bases match TRBD2. Germline CDR1 ENHRY, CDR2 SYGVKD. This CDR3 is built from 15 residues. The trim removed 4 bases at V and 4 bases at J, leaving 6 bases unmatched.

Ten or more counts support this clonotype. The chain has TRBV15 and TRBJ2-2; no clear D gene. The CDR3 is made up of 14 amino acids. With 0 bases removed from V and 6 bases from J, the gap between germline ends came to 8 bases. CDR1 is LNHNV and CDR2 is YYDKDF in the germline V gene (reference sequence). CDR3 protein: CATSRDLSPGELFF. CDR3 bases: TGTGCCACCAGCAGAGATCTTTCTCCCGGGGAGCTGTTTTTT.

This chain links TRBV7-9 with TRBJ1-6; maybe TRBD1 (6 bases). V was trimmed by 5 bases and J by 8 bases, leaving 10 bases between them. Germline lookup yields CDR1 SEHNR and CDR2 FQNEAQ (reference sequence). CDR3 length equals 13 residues. In DNA form, the CDR3 reads TGTGCCAGCAGCACCGGGACATATTCACCCCTCCACTTT. Encoded protein: CASSTGTYSPLHF.

This clonotype was detected ten times or more. The rearrangement joins TRBV7-2 to TRBJ2-7; 8 nucleotides line up with TRBD1. Trimming cost V 11 bases and J 4 bases; bases outside gene matches: 13. Germline loops: CDR1 SGHTA, CDR2 FQGNSA. The CDR3 totals 14 residues. CDR3 bases: TGTGCCTCATCCTCTCTTCAGGGGGCATACGAGCAGTACTTC. Protein: CASSSLQGAYEQYF. The complete variable domain, with remaining parts taken from reference TRBV7-2 and TRBJ2-7, reads GAGVSQSPSNKVTEKGKDVELRCDPISGHTALYWYRQSLGQGLEFLIYFQGNSAPDKSGLPSDRFSAERTGGSVSTLTIQRTQQEDSAVYLCASSSLQGAYEQYFGPGTRLTVT.

CDR3 bases: TGTGCCAGCAGTGAAATCAGCTCTCGTGGGGGCGCAAGCTACGAGCAGTACTTC. Translated, it gives CASSEISSRGGASYEQYF. V gene TRBV25-1 combines with J gene TRBJ2-7; D may be TRBD1 (6 bases). Germline V gene data show CDR1 as MGHDK and CDR2 as SYGVNS. Trimming took off 2 bases at V and 3 bases at J, with 23 bases between the two ends. CDR3 size: 18 residues.

The CDR3 bases are TGTGCCAGCAGCTTAGTTGTTGAGGATCTTGAAGCTTTCTTT. Residues: CASSLVVEDLEAFF. V and J are TRBV11-2 and TRBJ1-1; the D is unclear. Trimming removed 1 base at V and 7 bases at J, with 13 bases between. The germline CDR1 and CDR2 sequences are SGHAT and FQNNGV. The CDR3 has 14 residues.

At least ten counts were recorded for this clonotype. The chain carries TRBV2 and TRBJ1-2; D possibly corresponds to TRBD1 (6 bases). V was cut by 6 bases and J by 6 bases, with 14 bases left in between. The germline CDR1 and CDR2 sequences are SNHLY and FYNNEI. The CDR3 runs to 13 residues. This chain's CDR3 is CASSEGESHGYTF. As DNA, the CDR3 is TGTGCCAGCAGCGAGGGGGAGTCCCATGGCTACACCTTC.

This clonotype was counted many times. The chain combines TRBV10-3 with TRBJ2-7; no reliable D call. The CDR3 consists of 15 residues. Trimming left V 2 bases short and J 2 bases short, with 13 bases between. CDR1 is ENHRY and CDR2 is SYGVKD in the germline V gene. The CDR3 DNA reads as TGTGCCATCAGTGAGATTGTTCTGTTCGCCTACGAGCAGTACTTC. This encodes CAISEIVLFAYEQYF.

The chain couples TRBV11-2 to TRBJ2-5, with a weak D call TRBD2 (5 bases). V was pared by 7 bases and J by 4 bases, with 7 bases between. The CDR3 length is 11 residues. Per the germline V gene, CDR1 is SGHAT and CDR2 is FQNNGV. CDR3 DNA: TGTGCCAGCACCCTAGCAGAGACCCAGTACTTC. It is translated as CASTLAETQYF.

The table lists this clonotype with a few counts. This sequence joins TRBV7-2 and TRBJ1-1; D is undetermined. This CDR3 has 13 residues. Germline V gene sequence: CDR1 SGHTA, CDR2 FQGNSA. The V end was cut by 5 bases, the J end by 3 bases, with 10 bases between. CDR3 nucleotide sequence: TGTGCCAGCAGCCCGCACAGTGACACTGAAGCTTTCTTT. As protein: CASSPHSDTEAFF.

The chain has TRBV7-2 and TRBJ2-7, with 12 bases that match TRBD2. Matching the DNA end better, TRBJ2-1 makes the J call doubtful. The germline V gene encodes CDR1 SGHTA and CDR2 FQGNSA. This CDR3 is built from 16 residues. This CDR3 is CASSTTLAGGPNEQFF. DNA of the CDR3: TGTGCCAGCAGCACAACTCTAGCGGGAGGGCCGAATGAGCAGTTCTTC.

The chain combines TRBV10-1 with TRBJ2-3; 7 bases match TRBD2. Germline trimming cut 8 bases from V and 3 bases from J; bases unmatched to any gene: 11. The germline V gene encodes CDR1 WNHNN and CDR2 SYGVQD (reference sequence). The CDR3 is 15 amino acids. The CDR3 sequence: CASGTSERVTDTQYF. The CDR3 bases are TGCGCCAGCGGAACTAGCGAGAGGGTGACAGATACGCAGTATTTT.

There are a few counts of this clonotype. The chain joins TRBV7-8 to TRBJ1-1; no clear D. Trimming took off 2 bases at V and 5 bases at J, with 9 bases between the two ends. CDR3 size: 13 residues. Germline V gene lookup returns CDR1 SGHVS and CDR2 FQNEAQ. CDR3 nucleotides: TGTGCCAGCAGCTTAAACCTTTTTACTGAAGCTTTCTTT. This encodes CASSLNLFTEAFF.